The rows below give T cell receptor beta chains drawn from one sample of a study of blood T cells in healthy people across ages. TCRdb fed the 5' RACE reads into MiXCR, producing one record per CDR3 protein. The table lists about 1,500,000 distinct CDR3 sequences, around 39% of them singletons. What was sequenced was blood. Every receptor here comes from a woman aged 18-29 years in good health. Both conserved end residues are part of each CDR3. The D gene is left open where the match is weak. Clone size is shown for a subset of rows, as once, few, many or a class of expanded clone.

>TRBV29-1|TRBD1|NA|TRBJ2-7
TGCAGCGGGCTCGGACAGGGGGACTACGAGCAGTACTTC
CSGLGQGDYEQYF
>TRBV20-1|NA|once|TRBJ2-7
TGCAGTGCTAGAGATGAGTGGGGTTGGTCCGAGCAGTACTTC
CSARDEWGWSEQYF
>TRBV12-3/TRBV12-4|NA|NA|TRBJ1-4
TGTGCCACGGGTTTAAGCAGTTTCGGAAAACTGTTTTTT
CATGLSSFGKLFF
>TRBV20-1|NA|many|TRBJ2-3
TGCAGTGCCGTCGGCGGGGATACGCAGTATTTT
CSAVGGDTQYF
>TRBV7-9|TRBD2|NA|TRBJ2-1
TGTGCCAGCAGCTTTCATGGCGGGGGGTTCTCAGGTGAGCAGTTCTTC
CASSFHGGGFSGEQFF
>TRBV7-3|TRBD2|few|TRBJ2-3
TGTGCCAGCAGCCATAGCGGGGGGGCGGATACGCAGTATTTT
CASSHSGGADTQYF
>TRBV4-2|TRBD1|NA|TRBJ1-1
TGTGCCAGCAGCCAAGAAGGGTATCCAGGGGGAGGCACTGAAGCTTTCTTT
CASSQEGYPGGGTEAFF
>TRBV4-1|NA|many|TRBJ2-5
TGCGCCAGCAGCCAAGTTGGGGGGGAGACCCAGTACTTC
CASSQVGGETQYF
>TRBV20-1|TRBD2|few|TRBJ2-7
TGCAGTGCAACCGGGACTAGCGGGAGGGCCGTGGGCGAGCAGTACTTC
CSATGTSGRAVGEQYF
>TRBV6-1|NA|few|TRBJ2-7
TGTGCCAGCAGGGACAGACATACCTACGAGCAGTACTTC
CASRDRHTYEQYF
>TRBV21-1|NA|NA|TRBJ2-7
TGTGCCAGCAGCCTCATCGGGACAGGGTGGAGCGAGCAGTACTTC
CASSLIGTGWSEQYF
>TRBV5-1|NA|NA|TRBJ2-5
TGCGCCAGCAGCTTGCCGCGTTCGGACTCCTCCCCCAGCTCCTACAATGAGCAGTACTTC
CASSLPRSDSSPSSYNEQYF
>TRBV7-6|TRBD2|NA|TRBJ2-5
TGTGCCAGCAGCACACTAGCGGGAGTCGGAGAGACCCAGTACTTC
CASSTLAGVGETQYF
>TRBV7-9|NA|many|TRBJ1-4
TGTGCCAGCAGCTTAGTTGGGGAAAAACTGTTTTTT
CASSLVGEKLFF
>TRBV2|NA|NA|TRBJ2-1
TGTGCCAGCAGTGAAGTTCAAAATGAGCAGTTCTTC
CASSEVQNEQFF
>TRBV4-1|TRBD2|few|TRBJ2-1
TGCGCCAGCAGCCAAGGGCGGGGGACTAGAAAGGTGGATGAGCAGTTCTTC
CASSQGRGTRKVDEQFF
>TRBV20-1|TRBD2|NA|TRBJ2-7
TGCAGTGCAACCCCTCTAGCGGCGGTAAGGGACGAGCAGTACTTC
CSATPLAAVRDEQYF
>TRBV5-5|NA|NA|TRBJ1-4
TGTGCCAGCAGCTACCGACCGTGGGGGACTGCAACTAATGAAAAACCGTTTTTT
CASSYRPWGTATNEKPFF
>TRBV4-1|TRBD1|many|TRBJ2-7
TGTGCCAGCAGCCAGGGACAGACCTACGAGCAGTACTTC
CASSQGQTYEQYF
>TRBV2|TRBD2|few|TRBJ2-3
TGTGCCAGCAGTGGCACTAGCGGGGCCAACGCGCAGTATTTT
CASSGTSGANAQYF
>TRBV12-3/TRBV12-4|NA|NA|TRBJ2-7
TGTGCCAGCAGTTCCCTCGCCGGGTTTCCCTACAATGAGCAGTACTTC
CASSSLAGFPYNEQYF
>TRBV2|NA|NA|TRBJ2-7
TGTGCCAGCGAGAGGGACGGCTCCTACGAGCAGTACTTC
CASERDGSYEQYF
>TRBV10-3|NA|few|TRBJ2-7
TGTGCCATCAGCGACTCGGACGAGCAGTACTTC
CAISDSDEQYF
>TRBV2|TRBD1|NA|TRBJ2-7
TGTGCCAGCAGAGGACAGGCTATCTCCTACGAGCAGTACTTC
CASRGQAISYEQYF
>TRBV29-1|NA|NA|TRBJ1-2
TGCAGCGAAAACCTAAAGGAGTTTGTCACCTTC
CSENLKEFVTF
>TRBV27|TRBD1|few|TRBJ1-2
TGTGCCAGCAGGGCGCCAGGGGGTTACTATGGCTACACCTTC
CASRAPGGYYGYTF
>TRBV5-4|NA|few|TRBJ2-3
TGTGCCAGCAGCTACTCTAGCCAGATAACGCAGTATTTT
CASSYSSQITQYF
>TRBV10-3|TRBD1|NA|TRBJ1-2
TGTGCCATCAGCTACCAGACAGGGTATGGCTACACCTTC
CAISYQTGYGYTF
>TRBV6-1|TRBD2|NA|TRBJ2-7
TGTGCCAGCAGTCCACTAGCGGTCCGCACTTCTCGTCCCTACGAGCAGTACTTC
CASSPLAVRTSRPYEQYF
>TRBV6-1|NA|NA|TRBJ2-7
TGTGCCAGCTCGCTAGCGTATACCGCCGACGAGCAGTACTTC
CASSLAYTADEQYF
>TRBV24-1|TRBD1|NA|TRBJ2-2
TGTGCCACCAGCCTGACAGGGACAGGTGGCACCGGGGAGCTGTTTTTT
CATSLTGTGGTGELFF
>TRBV29-1|NA|NA|TRBJ1-2
TGCAGCGGTCGGTTGGAGGATGGCTACACCTTC
CSGRLEDGYTF
>TRBV20-1|NA|few|TRBJ1-5
TGCAGTGCTAGATCGCAGCCCCAGCATTTT
CSARSQPQHF
>TRBV6-5|NA|NA|TRBJ2-1
TGTGCCAGCAGTTACGGGGCCTTATTAGCCCACAATGAGCAGTTCTTC
CASSYGALLAHNEQFF
>TRBV11-2|TRBD1|NA|TRBJ1-2
TGTGCCAGCAGCCCACTCCGGGACAGGGAAGGGGGCTACACCTTC
CASSPLRDREGGYTF
>TRBV4-1|NA|NA|TRBJ1-2
TGCGCCAGCAGCCAAGGACGACAGGCAGGACCCTATGGCTACACCTTC
CASSQGRQAGPYGYTF
>TRBV7-8|NA|few|TRBJ2-3
TGTGCCAGCAGCTTAGCCGATATCACAGATACGCAGTATTTT
CASSLADITDTQYF
>TRBV7-2|NA|few|TRBJ2-3
TGTGCCAGCAGCCTAACCCGTGGAGGGAATACGCAGTATTTT
CASSLTRGGNTQYF
>TRBV20-1|NA|NA|TRBJ1-2
TGCAGTGCTAGAGATTGCGGCGGCACCTTC
CSARDCGGTF
>TRBV6-1|NA|NA|TRBJ1-1
TGTGCCAGCAGAAACAGGGAGGGGAACACTGAAGCTTTCTTT
CASRNREGNTEAFF
>TRBV4-1|TRBD2|NA|TRBJ2-7
TGCGCCAGCAGCCCCGGGACTATGATAGAGCAGTACTTC
CASSPGTMIEQYF
>TRBV20-1|NA|NA|TRBJ2-3
TGCAGTGCACCGGACGGTACTAGCACAGATACGCAGTATTTT
CSAPDGTSTDTQYF
>TRBV3-1|NA|NA|TRBJ1-2
TGTGCCAGCAGCCCCCGAGTGGGGGCGCGTGGCTACACCTTC
CASSPRVGARGYTF
>TRBV20-1|NA|few|TRBJ2-7
TGCAGTGCGGTCTCATCCTACGAGCAGTACTTC
CSAVSSYEQYF
>TRBV5-1|TRBD1|few|TRBJ1-2
TGCGCCAGCAGCTTGACCGACAGGGTAAATGGCTACACCTTC
CASSLTDRVNGYTF
>TRBV6-6|TRBD2|NA|TRBJ2-7
TGTGCCAGCAGTTACTCCCTTAGCGGGGGGGATTACGAGCAGTACTTC
CASSYSLSGGDYEQYF
>TRBV6-6|NA|NA|TRBJ1-2
TGTGCCAGCGGCCGGGACGGCTATGGCTACACCTTC
CASGRDGYGYTF
>TRBV14|NA|NA|TRBJ1-6
TGTGCCAGCAGCCAAATGGGGTCACCCCCCCACTTT
CASSQMGSPPHF
>TRBV7-3|NA|once|TRBJ2-5
TGTGCCAGCTCCAAGGGGGGGGGCTCGGAGACCCAGTACTTC
CASSKGGGSETQYF
>TRBV7-2|TRBD1|few|TRBJ1-2
TGTGCCAGCAGCTTAGAAGCGGTCAGGGGGAACTATGGCTACACCTTC
CASSLEAVRGNYGYTF
>TRBV2|NA|NA|TRBJ2-7
TGTGCCAGCTATGGGGGCTACGAGCAGTACTTC
CASYGGYEQYF
>TRBV7-9|TRBD2|few|TRBJ2-1
TGTGCCAGCAGCTCCGGGTGGATAGCGGGATTTAGGGATGAGCAGTTCTTC
CASSSGWIAGFRDEQFF